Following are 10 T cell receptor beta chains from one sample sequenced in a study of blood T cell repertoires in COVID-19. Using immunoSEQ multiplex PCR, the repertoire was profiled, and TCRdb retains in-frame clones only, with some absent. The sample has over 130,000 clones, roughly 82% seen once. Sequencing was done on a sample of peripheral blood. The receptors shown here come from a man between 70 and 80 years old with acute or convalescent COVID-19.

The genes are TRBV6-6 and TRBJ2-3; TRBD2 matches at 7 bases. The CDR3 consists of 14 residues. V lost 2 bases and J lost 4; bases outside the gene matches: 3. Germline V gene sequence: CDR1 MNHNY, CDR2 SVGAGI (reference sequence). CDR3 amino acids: CASSYAGVADTQYF. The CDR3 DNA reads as TGTGCCAGCAGTTACGCGGGAGTGGCAGATACGCAGTATTTT.

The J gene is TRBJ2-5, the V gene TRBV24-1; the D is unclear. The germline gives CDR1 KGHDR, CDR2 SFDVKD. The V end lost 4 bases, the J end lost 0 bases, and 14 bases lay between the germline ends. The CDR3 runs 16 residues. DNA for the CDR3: TGTGCCACCAGTGACCCAACAAGTCCGTACCAAGAGACCCAGTACTTC. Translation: CATSDPTSPYQETQYF.

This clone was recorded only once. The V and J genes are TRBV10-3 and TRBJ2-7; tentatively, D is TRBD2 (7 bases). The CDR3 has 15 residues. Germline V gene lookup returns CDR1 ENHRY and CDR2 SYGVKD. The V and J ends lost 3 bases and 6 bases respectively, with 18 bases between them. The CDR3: CAISDRGATFGEQYF. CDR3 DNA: TGTGCCATCAGTGATCGGGGGGCAACCTTTGGCGAGCAGTACTTC.

The DNA of the CDR3 is TGTGCCAGCAGTTTACTTGTTGGCACTAGCGGGAGCAAGATTATCACCGGGGAGCTGTTTTTT. This codes for CASSLLVGTSGSKIITGELFF. The chain employs TRBV28 and TRBJ2-2; the match to TRBD2 covers 11 bases. The V and J ends lost 2 bases and 4 bases, in that order; junction bases with no gene match: 18. Germline CDR1 MDHEN, CDR2 SYDVKM. CDR3 length equals 21 residues.

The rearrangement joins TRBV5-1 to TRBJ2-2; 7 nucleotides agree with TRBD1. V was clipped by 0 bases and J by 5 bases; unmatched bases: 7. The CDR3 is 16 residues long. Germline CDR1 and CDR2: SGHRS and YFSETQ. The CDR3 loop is CASSLGQGLVTGELFF. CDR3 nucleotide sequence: TGCGCCAGCAGCTTGGGACAGGGCCTTGTAACCGGGGAGCTGTTTTTT. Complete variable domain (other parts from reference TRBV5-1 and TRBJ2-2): KAGVTQTPRYLIKTRGQQVTLSCSPISGHRSVSWYQQTPGQGLQFLFEYFSETQRNKGNFPGRFSGRQFSNSRSEMNVSTLELGDSALYLCASSLGQGLVTGELFFGEGSRLTVL.

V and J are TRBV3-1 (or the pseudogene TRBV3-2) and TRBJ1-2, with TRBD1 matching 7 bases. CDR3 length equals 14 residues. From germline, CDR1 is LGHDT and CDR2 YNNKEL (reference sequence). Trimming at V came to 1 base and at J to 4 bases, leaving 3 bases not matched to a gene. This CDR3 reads CASSQVNRGYGYTF. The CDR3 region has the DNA TGTGCCAGCAGCCAAGTGAACAGGGGCTATGGCTACACCTTC.

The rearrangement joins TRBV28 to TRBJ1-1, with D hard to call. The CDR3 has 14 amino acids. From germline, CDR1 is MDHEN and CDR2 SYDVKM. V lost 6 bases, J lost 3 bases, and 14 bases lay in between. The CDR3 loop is CASSPVLPDTEAFF. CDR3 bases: TGTGCCAGCAGCCCGGTCCTGCCGGACACTGAAGCTTTCTTT.

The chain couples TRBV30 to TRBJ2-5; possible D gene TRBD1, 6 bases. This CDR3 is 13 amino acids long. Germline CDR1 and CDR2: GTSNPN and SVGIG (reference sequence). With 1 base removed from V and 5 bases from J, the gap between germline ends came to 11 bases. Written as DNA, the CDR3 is TGTGCCTGGAGTGGAGGGGGATTGGAGACCCAGTACTTC. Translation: CAWSGGGLETQYF.

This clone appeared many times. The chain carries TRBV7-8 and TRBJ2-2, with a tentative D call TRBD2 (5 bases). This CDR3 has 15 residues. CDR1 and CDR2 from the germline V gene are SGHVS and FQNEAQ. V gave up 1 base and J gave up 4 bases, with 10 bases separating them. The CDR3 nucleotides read TGTGCCAGCAGCTTAGTAAGGAGCGGCACCGGGGAGCTGTTTTTT. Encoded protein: CASSLVRSGTGELFF. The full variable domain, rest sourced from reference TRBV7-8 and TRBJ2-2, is GAGVSQSPRYKVAKRGQDVALRCDPISGHVSLFWYQQALGQGPEFLTYFQNEAQLDKSGLPSDRFFAERPEGSVSTLKIQRTQQEDSAVYLCASSLVRSGTGELFFGEGSRLTVL.

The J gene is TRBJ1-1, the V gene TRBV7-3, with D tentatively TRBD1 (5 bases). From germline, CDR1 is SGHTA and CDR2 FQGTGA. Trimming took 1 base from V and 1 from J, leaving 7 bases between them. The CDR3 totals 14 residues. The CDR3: CASSLSTGNTEAFF. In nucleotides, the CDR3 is TGTGCCAGCAGCTTAAGTACAGGGAACACTGAAGCTTTCTTT.